This TCR beta chain is drawn from a study of blood T cell repertoires in COVID-19. Study context: COVID-19 samples from acute and convalescent phases originated in the United States, Italy and Spain. PBMCs, B-cell-depleted T cells, or T cells provided the cDNA or gDNA that made up the material.

Original handling: Researchers report that nucleated cell counts were estimated from reference gene primer amplification. Only in-frame clones appear in the TCRdb table, and some are missing; sequencing was by immunoSEQ multiplex PCR. The V and J calls and the clone size are those of that table, but D and trimming were determined from the DNA. The table shows hundreds of thousands of clones, with roughly 90% occurring only once. The germline CDR1 and CDR2 sequences are SGHRS and YFSETQ. V shed 4 bases, J shed 2 bases, and the junction held 2 bases outside the gene matches. The CDR3 runs to 14 residues.

The chain uses TRBV5-1 and TRBJ2-3, with 9 bases aligning to TRBD1. The TCR originated in a woman aged 40 to 50 who had recovered from COVID-19. The sample consisted of peripheral blood. The DNA of the CDR3 is TGCGCCAGCAGCCGGACAGGGGCCACAGATACGCAGTATTTT. Translation: CASSRTGATDTQYF.